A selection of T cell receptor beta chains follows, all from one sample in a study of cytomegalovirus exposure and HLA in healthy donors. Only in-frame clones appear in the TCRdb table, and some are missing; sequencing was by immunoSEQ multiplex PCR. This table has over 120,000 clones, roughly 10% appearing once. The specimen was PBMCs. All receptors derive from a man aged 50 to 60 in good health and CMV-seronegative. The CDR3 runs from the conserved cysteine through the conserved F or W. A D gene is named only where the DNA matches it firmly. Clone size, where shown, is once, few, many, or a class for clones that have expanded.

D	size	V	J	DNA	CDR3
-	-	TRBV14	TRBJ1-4	TGTGCCAGCAGCCAAGGGAGACTCGCAACTAATGAAAAACTGTTTTTT	CASSQGRLATNEKLFF
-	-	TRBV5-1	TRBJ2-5	TGCGCCAGCAGCCCCCGACCGGACAGCCAAGAGACCCAGTACTTC	CASSPRPDSQETQYF
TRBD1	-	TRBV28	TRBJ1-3	TGTGCCAGCAGTACAGGGGGAGCTGGAAACACCATATATTTT	CASSTGGAGNTIYF
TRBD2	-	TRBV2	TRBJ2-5	TGTGCCAGCACTCAACCGGGACTAGCGGGGGGCGCGGAGACCCAGTACTTC	CASTQPGLAGGAETQYF
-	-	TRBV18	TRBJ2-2	TGTGCCAGCTCACCATTCGTAGACACCGGGGAGCTGTTTTTT	CASSPFVDTGELFF
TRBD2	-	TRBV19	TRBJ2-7	TGTGCCAGTAGTATAGAGGCGGGAGGGCCGGGTTCCGAGCAGTACTTC	CASSIEAGGPGSEQYF
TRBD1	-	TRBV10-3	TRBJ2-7	TGTGCCATGGGACAGGGGGTTACGTACGAGCAGTACTTC	CAMGQGVTYEQYF
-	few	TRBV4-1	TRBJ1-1	TGCGCCAGCAGCCAAGAGCGGGCAGGGGTTCAGAACACTGAAGCTTTCTTT	CASSQERAGVQNTEAFF
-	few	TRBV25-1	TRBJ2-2	TGTGCCAGCAGTGATCGGGATACCCCCGGTGGCACCGGGGAGCTGTTTTTT	CASSDRDTPGGTGELFF
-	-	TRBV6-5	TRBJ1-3	TGTGCCAGCAGTTCGGGGGGAACTGGAAACACCATATATTTT	CASSSGGTGNTIYF
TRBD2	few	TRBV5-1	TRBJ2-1	TGCGCCAGCAGCCTAGGACTAGCGGGGTTCTCCTACAATGAGCAGTTCTTC	CASSLGLAGFSYNEQFF
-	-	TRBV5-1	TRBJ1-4	TGCGCCAGCAGCTTGGTTCCCCAGAGGGAAAAACTGTTTTTT	CASSLVPQREKLFF
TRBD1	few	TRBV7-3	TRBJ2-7	TGTGCCAGCAGCTTAAGCTGGGACAGGGGACACGAGCAGTACTTC	CASSLSWDRGHEQYF
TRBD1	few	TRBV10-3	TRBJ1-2	TGTGCCATCAGTGGCCAGGACAGGGCGGTGGACACCTTC	CAISGQDRAVDTF
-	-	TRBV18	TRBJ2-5	TGTGCCAGCTCACCGTCAGGAAACCAAGAGACCCAGTACTTC	CASSPSGNQETQYF
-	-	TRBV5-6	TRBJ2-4	TGTGCCAGCAGCCCAGACGGTGCGGAAAACATTCAGTACTTC	CASSPDGAENIQYF
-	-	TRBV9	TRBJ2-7	TGTGCCAGCAGCGTGCAGGGGCACTCCTACGAGCAGTACTTC	CASSVQGHSYEQYF